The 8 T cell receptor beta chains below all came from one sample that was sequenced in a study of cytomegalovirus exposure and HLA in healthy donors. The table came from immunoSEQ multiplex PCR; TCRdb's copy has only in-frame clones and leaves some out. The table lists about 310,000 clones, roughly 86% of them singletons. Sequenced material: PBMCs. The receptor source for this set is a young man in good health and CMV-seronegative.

CDR3 coding DNA: TGCGCCAGCAGCTCTCTAGCGGGGGGGCCCGCAGATACGCAGTATTTT. This encodes CASSSLAGGPADTQYF. The J gene is TRBJ2-3, the V gene TRBV5-1; 12 nucleotides align to TRBD2. Looked up from germline, CDR1 is SGHRS and CDR2 is YFSETQ. The J segment lost 4 bases and the V segment lost 3 bases, leaving 6 bases of the junction unmatched. CDR3 length equals 16 residues.

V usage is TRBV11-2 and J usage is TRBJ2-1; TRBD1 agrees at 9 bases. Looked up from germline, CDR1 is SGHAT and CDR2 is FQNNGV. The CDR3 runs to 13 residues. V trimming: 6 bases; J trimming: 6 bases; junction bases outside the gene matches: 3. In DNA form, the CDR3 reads TGTGCCAGCAGGGCACAGGGGGCCAATGAGCAGTTCTTC. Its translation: CASRAQGANEQFF.

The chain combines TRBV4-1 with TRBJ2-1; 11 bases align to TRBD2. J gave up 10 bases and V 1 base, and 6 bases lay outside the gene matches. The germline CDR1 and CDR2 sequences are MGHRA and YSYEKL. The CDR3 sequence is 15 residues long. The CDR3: CASSQGSGGAAEQFF. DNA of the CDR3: TGCGCCAGCAGCCAAGGTAGCGGGGGGGCCGCGGAGCAGTTCTTC.

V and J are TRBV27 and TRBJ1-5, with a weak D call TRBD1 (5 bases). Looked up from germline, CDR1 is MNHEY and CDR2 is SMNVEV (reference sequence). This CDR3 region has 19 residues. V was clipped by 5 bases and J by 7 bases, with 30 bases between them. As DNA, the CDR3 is TGTGCCAGCAGTCAACTCTCAGCCATGTCAGGGACTCGAGGGCAGCCCCAGCATTTT. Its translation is CASSQLSAMSGTRGQPQHF.

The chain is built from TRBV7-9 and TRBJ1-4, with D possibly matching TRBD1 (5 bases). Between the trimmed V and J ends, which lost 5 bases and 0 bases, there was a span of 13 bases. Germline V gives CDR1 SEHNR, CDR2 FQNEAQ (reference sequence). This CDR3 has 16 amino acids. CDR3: CASSPGSSATNEKLFF. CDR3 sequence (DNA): TGTGCCAGCAGCCCAGGGTCGAGTGCAACTAATGAAAAACTGTTTTTT.

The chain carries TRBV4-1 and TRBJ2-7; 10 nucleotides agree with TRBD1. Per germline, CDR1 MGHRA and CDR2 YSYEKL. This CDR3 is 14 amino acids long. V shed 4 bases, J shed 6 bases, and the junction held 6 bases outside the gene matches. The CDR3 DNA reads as TGCGCCAGCAGCCCAGATGGGACAGGGGTCGAGCAGTACTTC. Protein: CASSPDGTGVEQYF.

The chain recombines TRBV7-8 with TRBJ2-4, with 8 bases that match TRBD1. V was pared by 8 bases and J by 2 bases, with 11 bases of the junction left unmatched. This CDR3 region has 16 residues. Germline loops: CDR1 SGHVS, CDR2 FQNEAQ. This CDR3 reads CASAGLDRGPKNIQYF. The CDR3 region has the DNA TGTGCCAGCGCGGGGCTAGACAGGGGTCCCAAAAACATTCAGTACTTC.

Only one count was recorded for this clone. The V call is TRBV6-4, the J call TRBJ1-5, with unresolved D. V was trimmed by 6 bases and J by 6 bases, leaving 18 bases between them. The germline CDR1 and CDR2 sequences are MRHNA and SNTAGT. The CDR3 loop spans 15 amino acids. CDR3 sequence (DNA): TGTGCCAGCAGCCCCCAGGCGGGGTTCGGTCAGCCCCAGCATTTT. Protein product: CASSPQAGFGQPQHF.